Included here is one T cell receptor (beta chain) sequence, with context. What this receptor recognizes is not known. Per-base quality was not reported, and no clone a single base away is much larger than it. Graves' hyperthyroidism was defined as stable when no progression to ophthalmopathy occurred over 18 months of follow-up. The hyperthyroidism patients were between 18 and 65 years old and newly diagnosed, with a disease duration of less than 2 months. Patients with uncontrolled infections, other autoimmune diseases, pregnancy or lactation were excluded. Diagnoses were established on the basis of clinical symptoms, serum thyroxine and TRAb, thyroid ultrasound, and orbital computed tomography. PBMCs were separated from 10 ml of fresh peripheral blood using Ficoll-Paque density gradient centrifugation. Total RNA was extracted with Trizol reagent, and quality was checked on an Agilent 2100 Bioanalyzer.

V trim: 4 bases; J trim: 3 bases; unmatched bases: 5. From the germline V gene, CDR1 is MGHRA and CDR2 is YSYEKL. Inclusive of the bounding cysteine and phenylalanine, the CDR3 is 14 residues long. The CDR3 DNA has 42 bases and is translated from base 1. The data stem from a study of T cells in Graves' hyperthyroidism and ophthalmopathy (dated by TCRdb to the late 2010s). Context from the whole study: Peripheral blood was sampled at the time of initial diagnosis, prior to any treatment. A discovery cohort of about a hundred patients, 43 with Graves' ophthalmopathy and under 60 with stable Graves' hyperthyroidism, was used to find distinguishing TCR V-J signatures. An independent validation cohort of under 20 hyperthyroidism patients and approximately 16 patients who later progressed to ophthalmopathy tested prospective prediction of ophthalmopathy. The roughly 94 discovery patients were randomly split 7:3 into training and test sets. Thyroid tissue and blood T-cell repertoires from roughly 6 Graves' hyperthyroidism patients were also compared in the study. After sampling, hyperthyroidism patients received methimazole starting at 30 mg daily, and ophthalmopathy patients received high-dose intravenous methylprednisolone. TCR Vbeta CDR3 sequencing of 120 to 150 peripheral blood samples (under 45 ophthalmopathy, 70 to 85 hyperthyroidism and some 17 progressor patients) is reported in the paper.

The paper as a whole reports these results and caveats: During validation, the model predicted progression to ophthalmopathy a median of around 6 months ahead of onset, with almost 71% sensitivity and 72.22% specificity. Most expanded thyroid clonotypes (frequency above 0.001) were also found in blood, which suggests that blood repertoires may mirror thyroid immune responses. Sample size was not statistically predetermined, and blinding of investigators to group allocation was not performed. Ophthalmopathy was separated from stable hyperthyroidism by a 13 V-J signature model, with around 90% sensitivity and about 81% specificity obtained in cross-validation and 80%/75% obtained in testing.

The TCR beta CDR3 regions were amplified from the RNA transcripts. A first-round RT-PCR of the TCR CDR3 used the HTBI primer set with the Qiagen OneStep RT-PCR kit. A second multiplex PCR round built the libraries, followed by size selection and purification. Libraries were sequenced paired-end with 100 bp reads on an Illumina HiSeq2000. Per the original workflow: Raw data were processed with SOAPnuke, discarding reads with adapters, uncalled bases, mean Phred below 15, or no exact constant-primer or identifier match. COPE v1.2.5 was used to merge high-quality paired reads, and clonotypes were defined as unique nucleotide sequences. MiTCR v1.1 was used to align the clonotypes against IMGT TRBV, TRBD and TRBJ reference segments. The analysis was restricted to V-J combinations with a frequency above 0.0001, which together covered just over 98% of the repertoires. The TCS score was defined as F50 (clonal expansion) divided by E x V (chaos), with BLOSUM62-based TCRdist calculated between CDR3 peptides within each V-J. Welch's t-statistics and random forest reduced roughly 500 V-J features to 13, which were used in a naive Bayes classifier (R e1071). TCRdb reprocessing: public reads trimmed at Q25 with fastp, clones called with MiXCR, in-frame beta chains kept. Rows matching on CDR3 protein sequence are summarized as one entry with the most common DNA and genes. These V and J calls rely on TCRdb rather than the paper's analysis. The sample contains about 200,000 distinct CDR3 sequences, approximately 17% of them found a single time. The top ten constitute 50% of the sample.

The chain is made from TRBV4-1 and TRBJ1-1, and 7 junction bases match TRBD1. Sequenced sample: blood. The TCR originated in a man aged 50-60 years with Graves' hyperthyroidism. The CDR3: CASSPTGKDTEAFF. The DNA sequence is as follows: TGCGCCAGCAGCCCGACAGGGAAGGACACTGAAGCTTTCTTT.